What follows describes a single T cell receptor beta chain. The target antigen is unknown. Expressed TCRB transcripts were sequenced because the entire RNA isolate underwent reverse transcription. Assay used: immunoSEQ multiplex PCR; TCRdb lists only in-frame clones, some missing. In the table there are about 360,000 clones, roughly 13% of which are singletons. These data belong to a study of beta chain features in type 1 diabetes. Study information: Similarity in age, gender and cell yields was seen between patients and healthy donors. Study observations and caveats: TCRB CDR3s were moderately but significantly shorter in Type 1 diabetes patients in all four CD4+ subsets. Healthy donors had naive, central memory and Treg TCRB repertoires that appeared less similar than those seen among patients.

V shed 5 bases and J 7 bases; nucleotides not matched to a gene: 5. Germline V CDR1 and CDR2: SQVTM, ANQGSEA. This CDR3 is 13 amino acids long. The chain employs TRBV29-1 and TRBJ2-3; 11 bases fit TRBD2. The clonotype comes from a man between 18 and 35 years old in good health. The sequencing sample was made of naive CD4+ T cells from blood. CDR3 bases: TGCAGCGTTAAGACTAGCGGGGCGAATACGCAGTATTTT. This sequence encodes CSVKTSGANTQYF.